One sample yielded the 19 T cell receptor beta chains listed below, sequenced in a study of control samples from healthy donors and cancer patients. TCRdb's table, derived via immunoSEQ multiplex PCR, lists solely in-frame clones and lacks some. This sample has around 70,000 clones, with roughly 93% found just once. The sample was blood. The receptors originated from a woman aged 25 to 39 in good health.

This clone was observed once. The rearrangement uses TRBV5-1 and TRBJ1-1; D is unclear. This CDR3 contains 15 residues. Germline V gives CDR1 SGHRS, CDR2 YFSETQ. Trimming pared 3 bases from V and 3 bases from J, leaving 15 bases between. The CDR3 sequence is CASSWSQGSDTEAFF. CDR3 DNA: TGCGCCAGCAGCTGGTCCCAAGGTTCCGACACTGAAGCTTTCTTT.

This rearrangement joins TRBV19 to TRBJ2-1; TRBD1 aligns across 8 bases. This CDR3 comprises 14 residues. The V segment lost 3 bases and the J segment 9 bases; nucleotides outside the gene matches: 7. Looked up from germline, CDR1 is LNHDA and CDR2 is SQIVND (reference sequence). DNA of the CDR3: TGTGCCAGTAGTATCGGGCAGGGGGCAAGTGAGCAGTTCTTC. Residues: CASSIGQGASEQFF.

The V gene is TRBV9, the J gene TRBJ2-3, with TRBD2 matching over 12 bases. V shed 0 bases and J 5 bases; nucleotides not matched to a gene: 1. The length of the CDR3 is 15 residues. Germline V gives CDR1 SGDLS, CDR2 YYNGEE. The CDR3 spells CASSVATSGGDTQYF. CDR3 in DNA: TGTGCCAGCAGCGTAGCGACTAGCGGGGGAGATACGCAGTATTTT.

J is TRBJ1-2 and V is TRBV6-1; D is possibly TRBD1 (6 bases). The CDR3 is 14 residues long. Germline V gives CDR1 MNHNS, CDR2 SASEGT. The V end was cut by 0 bases, the J end by 8 bases, with 13 bases between. The CDR3, as DNA: TGTGCCAGCAGTGAAGCCGGGGCTAGGGGGGGCTACACCTTC. Amino acid sequence: CASSEAGARGGYTF.

This clone was counted between two and nine times. The chain is built from TRBV7-3 and TRBJ2-1, with unresolved D. The germline V gene has CDR1 SGHTA and CDR2 FQGTGA. Trimming stripped 5 bases from V and 8 bases from J, with 13 bases between. The CDR3 runs to 13 residues. CDR3 sequence (DNA): TGTGCCAGCAGCCGATTTCCCATGGATGAGCAGTTCTTC. Translated, it gives CASSRFPMDEQFF.

In this sample, this clone turned up once. Other nucleotide sequences in the sample specify the same CDR3. The chain carries TRBV7-9 and TRBJ1-1; D is uncertain. The CDR3 has 12 residues. V was shortened by 1 base and J by 0 bases, with 0 bases between the two germline ends. CDR1 SEHNR and CDR2 FQNEAQ come from the germline V gene (reference sequence). As DNA, the CDR3 is TGTGCCAGCAGCTTAGTGAACACTGAAGCTTTCTTT. Amino acids: CASSLVNTEAFF.

This clone was observed once. The chain is built from TRBV6-5 and TRBJ2-1; D is unresolved. In germline, CDR1 is MNHEY, CDR2 SVGAGI. The CDR3 is made up of 14 amino acids. The V gene lost 2 bases and the J gene lost 10 bases, with 15 bases spanning the gap. The CDR3 nucleotides read TGTGCCAGCAGTTACAAGTATATGGTGGGGGAGCAGTTCTTC. It encodes CASSYKYMVGEQFF.

The chain employs TRBV30 and TRBJ2-5; no reliable D call. Germline V gene lookup returns CDR1 GTSNPN and CDR2 SVGIG (reference sequence). The V end was cut by 2 bases, the J end by 4 bases, with 8 bases between. This CDR3 region has 12 residues. The CDR3 bases are TGTGCCTGGAGTAGAACGACAGAGACCCAGTACTTC. Protein sequence: CAWSRTTETQYF.

This chain uses TRBV28 with TRBJ2-1, with unresolved D. The CDR3 contains 11 residues. V was trimmed by 5 bases and J by 6 bases, leaving 5 bases between them. Germline assignment: CDR1 MDHEN and CDR2 SYDVKM. The CDR3 spells CASSPRNEQFF. CDR3 sequence (DNA): TGTGCCAGCAGTCCTCGCAATGAGCAGTTCTTC.

The chain combines TRBV4-1 with TRBJ1-2; D call uncertain. Trimming stripped 0 bases from V and 0 bases from J, with 11 bases between. This CDR3 has 16 residues. Germline CDR1 is MGHRA and CDR2 is YSYEKL. The CDR3 is CASSQEGRFTNYGYTF. The CDR3 DNA follows: TGCGCCAGCAGCCAAGAAGGGAGATTCACTAACTATGGCTACACCTTC.

V usage is TRBV11-2 and J usage is TRBJ2-7; no reliable D call. Between the trimmed V and J ends, which lost 2 bases and 2 bases, there was a span of 7 bases. CDR1 and CDR2 from the germline V gene are SGHAT and FQNNGV. CDR3 length: 13 residues. Here the CDR3 reads CASSLLQTYEQYF. For the CDR3, the DNA is TGTGCCAGCAGCTTACTCCAGACCTACGAGCAGTACTTC. The entire variable domain, with the rest obtained from reference TRBV11-2 and TRBJ2-7, is as follows: EAGVAQSPRYKIIEKRQSVAFWCNPISGHATLYWYQQILGQGPKLLIQFQNNGVVDDSQLPKDRFSAERLKGVDSTLKIQPAKLEDSAVYLCASSLLQTYEQYFGPGTRLTVT.

With regard to this clone: Distinct nucleotide sequences in the sample also encode this CDR3. The chain combines TRBV2 with TRBJ2-1, with D unresolved. CDR1 and CDR2 (germline): SNHLY, FYNNEI. This CDR3 comprises 14 residues. V lost 1 base, J lost 5 bases, and 9 bases lay in between. CDR3 loop: CASSEGSDNNEQFF. The CDR3 region has the DNA TGTGCCAGCAGTGAAGGGTCAGACAACAATGAGCAGTTCTTC.

This chain uses TRBV9 with TRBJ1-1; D gene ambiguous. Trimming shortened V by 0 bases and J by 4 bases, and 10 bases separated the two germline ends. The CDR3 is made up of 14 amino acids. Germline V gene sequence: CDR1 SGDLS, CDR2 YYNGEE. The CDR3 protein is CASSVEEGSTEAFF. The CDR3, as DNA: TGTGCCAGCAGCGTAGAGGAGGGATCCACTGAAGCTTTCTTT.

The J gene is TRBJ1-2, the V gene TRBV19, with D hard to call. Trimming took off 1 base at V and 3 bases at J, with 6 bases between the two ends. Per the germline V gene, CDR1 is LNHDA and CDR2 is SQIVND (reference sequence). CDR3 length: 13 residues. CDR3 region: CASSIGQDYGYTF. The DNA of the CDR3 is TGTGCCAGTAGTATAGGGCAGGACTATGGCTACACCTTC.

The rearrangement joins TRBV19 to TRBJ1-1; D ambiguous. The ends were cut back, 5 bases at V and 5 bases at J, with 9 bases in the middle. CDR1 is LNHDA and CDR2 is SQIVND in the germline V gene (reference sequence). The CDR3 has 12 amino acids. CDR3 coding DNA: TGTGCCAGTAGTCTTGGGTCGACTGAAGCTTTCTTT. It specifies CASSLGSTEAFF.

CDR3 amino acids: CASSMGGALETQYF. Here the CDR3 DNA reads TGTGCCAGTAGTATGGGCGGGGCGCTGGAGACCCAGTACTTC. The chain recombines TRBV19 with TRBJ2-5, with D possibly TRBD2 on 6 matching bases. V gave up 3 bases and J gave up 5 bases, with 13 bases separating them. The CDR3 extends over 14 amino acids. Germline V CDR1 and CDR2: LNHDA, SQIVND (reference sequence). The variable domain in full, with the rest retrieved from reference TRBV19 and TRBJ2-5, is DGGITQSPKYLFRKEGQNVTLSCEQNLNHDAMYWYRQDPGQGLRLIYYSQIVNDFQKGDIAEGYSVSREKKESFPLTVTSAQKNPTAFYLCASSMGGALETQYFGPGTRLLVL.

The V call is TRBV24-1, the J call TRBJ1-5, with 8 bases identical to TRBD1. Germline V gene data show CDR1 as KGHDR and CDR2 as SFDVKD. The CDR3 sequence is 14 residues long. The V and J ends lost 6 bases and 5 bases, in that order; junction bases with no gene match: 5. The CDR3 nucleotides read TGTGCCACCAGTTCCAGACAGGGGCATCAGCCCCAGCATTTT. The encoded protein is CATSSRQGHQPQHF.

The chain is built from TRBV12-3 or TRBV12-4 and TRBJ1-6; possible D gene TRBD1, 5 bases. This CDR3 is 13 amino acids long. Trimming stripped 1 base from V and 14 bases from J, with 12 bases between. The CDR3 DNA sequence: TGTGCCAGCAGTTTAGACCGACAGAGAGCCCTCCACTTT. Translating it yields CASSLDRQRALHF.

This chain uses TRBV6-5 with TRBJ2-3, with unresolved D. V lost 2 bases, J lost 2 bases, and 14 bases lay in between. The germline V gene encodes CDR1 MNHEY and CDR2 SVGAGI. The CDR3 runs 16 residues. Here the CDR3 DNA reads TGTGCCAGCAGTTACGCCAAAGGTGGGATCACAGATACGCAGTATTTT. This codes for CASSYAKGGITDTQYF.